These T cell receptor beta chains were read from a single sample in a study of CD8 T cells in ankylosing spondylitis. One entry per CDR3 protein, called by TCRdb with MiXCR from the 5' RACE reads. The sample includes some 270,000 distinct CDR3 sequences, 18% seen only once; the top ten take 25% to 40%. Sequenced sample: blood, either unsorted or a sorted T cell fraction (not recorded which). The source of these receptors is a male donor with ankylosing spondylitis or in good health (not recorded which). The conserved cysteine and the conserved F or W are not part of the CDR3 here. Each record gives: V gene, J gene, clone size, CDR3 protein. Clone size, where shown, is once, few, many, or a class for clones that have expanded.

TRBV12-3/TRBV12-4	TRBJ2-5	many	ASGFAAQETQY
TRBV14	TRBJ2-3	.	ASSQLRLTDTQY
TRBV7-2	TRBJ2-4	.	ASSLGATIAKNIQY
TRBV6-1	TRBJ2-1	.	ASNGLAGGEQF
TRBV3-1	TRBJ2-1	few	ASSDWNDNEQF
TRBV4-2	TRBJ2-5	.	ASSQDLTSGRWVQETQY
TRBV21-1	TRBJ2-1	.	ASSKLPYLPEYNEQF
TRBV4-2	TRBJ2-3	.	ASSPGVWVLGAQDTQY
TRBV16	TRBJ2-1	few	ASSQGGQGSWNEQF
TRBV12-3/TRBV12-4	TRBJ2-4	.	ASSPTRQGWTKNIQY
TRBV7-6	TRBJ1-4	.	ASSLRGKIGPEALVEVELF
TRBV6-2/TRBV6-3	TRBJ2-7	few	ASSYRAGGGHEQY
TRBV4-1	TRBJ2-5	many	ASSHRAGEYLETQY
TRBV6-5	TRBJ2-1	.	ASSFDGNYNEQF
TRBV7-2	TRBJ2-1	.	ASSRGLANSYNEQF
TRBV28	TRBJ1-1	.	ASSLKTGAVNTEAF
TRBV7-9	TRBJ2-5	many	ASSSRQGQETQY
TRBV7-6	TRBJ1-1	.	ASSLLSTVMNTEAF
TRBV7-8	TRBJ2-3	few	ASQAGGRDTQY
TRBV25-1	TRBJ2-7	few	ASSGLNREGAAYEQY
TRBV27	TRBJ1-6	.	ASSLGTGDSPLH
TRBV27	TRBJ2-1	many	ASSLLLQPAEQF